These 8 T cell receptor beta chains share one sample of origin, sequenced in a study of a mutant IDH1 vaccine in newly diagnosed glioma. The time point denotes: week 23, last vaccination. Topical imiquimod was applied with each vaccine dose, which held 300 ug of mutant IDH1 20-mer peptide. Their antigens remain unidentified. Sequenced by immunoSEQ multiplex PCR; TCRdb stores in-frame clones only, minus some. This sample carries about 53,000 clones, roughly 81% of them seen once, and the ten largest clones take roughly 8.1%. Sequencing used PBMCs, obtained from a glioma patient whose treatment included an IDH1 peptide vaccine. The receptor set was obtained from a woman in her thirties or forties with glioma. Some clones in this sample may be carry-over from other donors' samples.

The V call is TRBV7-9, the J call TRBJ2-7; TRBD1 or TRBD2 may be the D gene (5 bases each). V was shortened by 5 bases and J by 0 bases, with 11 bases between the two germline ends. The CDR3 is 14 residues long. Germline V gives CDR1 SEHNR, CDR2 FQNEAQ (reference sequence). As DNA, the CDR3 is TGTGCCAGCAGCCCTTGGGGGAGCTCCTACGAGCAGTACTTC. It translates to CASSPWGSSYEQYF. Full variable domain (rest looked up from reference TRBV7-9 and TRBJ2-7): DTGVSQNPRHKITKRGQNVTFRCDPISEHNRLYWYRQTLGQGPEFLTYFQNEAQLEKSRLLSDRFSAERPKGSFSTLEIQRTEQGDSAMYLCASSPWGSSYEQYFGPGTRLTVT.

This chain joins TRBV5-1 and TRBJ1-4; no firm D call. The CDR3 covers 14 residues. The V end lost 1 base, the J end lost 8 bases, and 12 bases lay between the germline ends. Germline values: CDR1 SGHRS, CDR2 YFSETQ. As DNA, the CDR3 is TGCGCCAGCAGCTTGTTGGGTGAAGCGGAAAAACTGTTTTTT. Translated, it gives CASSLLGEAEKLFF.

This sequence joins TRBV6-5 and TRBJ2-5; D remains unclear. Germline V gene lookup returns CDR1 MNHEY and CDR2 SVGAGI. The CDR3 is 13 residues long. Trimming left V 8 bases short and J 4 bases short, with 14 bases between. The CDR3 nucleotides are TGTGCCAGCCGGTGGACGGCTGGAGAGACCCAGTACTTC. Encoded protein: CASRWTAGETQYF.

This clone was detected a few times. The V and J genes are TRBV5-6 and TRBJ2-6; D might be TRBD2 (5 bases). V was pared by 1 base and J by 1 base, with 6 bases between. This CDR3 spans 15 amino acids. Germline V CDR1 and CDR2: SGHDT, YYEEEE. The CDR3 coding sequence is TGTGCCAGCAGCTTGCCGGGATCTGGGGCCAACGTCCTGACTTTC. This sequence encodes CASSLPGSGANVLTF.

This rearrangement joins TRBV19 to TRBJ2-1; TRBD1 aligns across 7 bases. This CDR3 contains 14 residues. V dropped 4 bases and J dropped 0; count of bases not matched to a gene: 0. Germline CDR1 reads LNHDA; CDR2 reads SQIVND (reference sequence). CDR3 bases: TGTGCCAGTAGTAGGGACAGCTCCTACAATGAGCAGTTCTTC. Translated: CASSRDSSYNEQFF.

J is TRBJ2-3 and V is TRBV11-2; D is undetermined. V was cut by 4 bases and J by 4 bases, with 6 bases left in between. The CDR3 covers 12 residues. Germline CDR1 is SGHAT and CDR2 is FQNNGV. CDR3 nucleotide sequence: TGTGCCAGCAGCTCCCACCCAGATACGCAGTATTTT. The encoded protein is CASSSHPDTQYF. Using reference TRBV11-2 and TRBJ2-3 for the parts outside the CDR3, the full variable domain is EAGVAQSPRYKIIEKRQSVAFWCNPISGHATLYWYQQILGQGPKLLIQFQNNGVVDDSQLPKDRFSAERLKGVDSTLKIQPAKLEDSAVYLCASSSHPDTQYFGPGTRLTVL.

The J gene is TRBJ2-1, the V gene TRBV6-4, with 7 nucleotides matching TRBD2. Per germline, CDR1 MRHNA and CDR2 SNTAGT. V lost 4 bases and J lost 2; bases outside the gene matches: 5. The CDR3 is 15 residues long. CDR3 DNA sequence: TGTGCCAGCAGTGTGAGCGGGGATGCCTACAATGAGCAGTTCTTC. It specifies CASSVSGDAYNEQFF.

This clone was counted a few times. The chain recombines TRBV29-1 with TRBJ2-5; D remains unclear. The CDR3 spans 12 residues. Looked up from germline, CDR1 is SQVTM and CDR2 is ANQGSEA. The ends were cut back, 4 bases at V and 0 bases at J, with 6 bases in the middle. This CDR3 is CSVGINQETQYF. CDR3 sequence (DNA): TGCAGCGTTGGTATTAACCAAGAGACCCAGTACTTC.